This T cell receptor (beta chain) derives from a study of CD8 T cells in ankylosing spondylitis. The CDR3 covers 16 residues. J was trimmed by 5 bases and V by 2 bases; bases with no gene match: 7. Broader study findings: One TCR beta motif, made up of roughly eight highly homologous variants, appeared characteristic of ankylosing spondylitis blood.

Concerning this clonotype: Antigen specificity is unknown.

TCRdb re-derived calls from the 5' RACE reads in MiXCR, one entry per CDR3 protein. The sample includes 100,000 to 150,000 distinct CDR3 sequences, 17% of them seen just once. The V gene is TRBV12-3 or TRBV12-4, the J gene TRBJ2-2, with 8 bases matching TRBD1. The sequence was obtained from a male donor with ankylosing spondylitis. Sequencing input: blood, either unsorted or a sorted T cell fraction (not recorded which). For the CDR3, the DNA is TGTGCCAGCAGTTTACGCAGGGGGCGCGGGACCGGGGAGCTGTTTTTT. It specifies CASSLRRGRGTGELFF.